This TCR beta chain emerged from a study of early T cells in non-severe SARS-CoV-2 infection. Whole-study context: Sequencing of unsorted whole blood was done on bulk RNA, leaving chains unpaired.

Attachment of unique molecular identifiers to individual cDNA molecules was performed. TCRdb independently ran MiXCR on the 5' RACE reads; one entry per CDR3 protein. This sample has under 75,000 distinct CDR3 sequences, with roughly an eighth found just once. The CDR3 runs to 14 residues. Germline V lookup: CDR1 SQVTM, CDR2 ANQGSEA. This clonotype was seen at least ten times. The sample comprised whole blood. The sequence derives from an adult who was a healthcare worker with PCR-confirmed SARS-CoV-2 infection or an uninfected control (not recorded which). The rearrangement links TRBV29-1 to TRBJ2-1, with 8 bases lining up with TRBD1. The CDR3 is CSLEGTGAYNEQFF. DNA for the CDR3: TGCAGTCTGGAAGGGACAGGAGCCTACAATGAGCAGTTCTTC.